This T cell receptor (beta chain) appears in the sequencing data of a study of blood T cell repertoires in COVID-19 (dated by TCRdb to about 2020). Regarding the research as a whole: Collaborator samples came from the United States, Italy and Spain and covered acute and convalescent phases of COVID-19. Samples came from the ongoing ImmuneRACE study (first 160 participants) plus 1,254 subjects from 6 global collaborators. The repertoires were made available in a free public database intended to serve as a resource for research on the immune response to SARS-CoV-2. Deeply sampled blood TCRbeta repertoires from subjects exposed to, actively infected with, or recovered from COVID-19 were included in the dataset. Sample metadata almost always included a de-identified subject ID, COVID-19 status, age in years and sex. The prospective study material was composed of cDNA or gDNA derived from T cells, B-cell-depleted T cells, or PBMCs. HLA class I and class II types, where available, came from metadata supplied by the sample provider rather than from assay-based typing.

As regards this clone: No cognate antigen has been identified for it. The sample holds no much larger clone one base away, and base qualities are not on file.

Beyond this particular receptor, the publication reports: Clinical and demographic metadata were provided uncurated, with the amount varying by source and participant.

CDR1 and CDR2 are read off the germline V gene (reference sequence) as LNHDA and SQIVND. The CDR3 runs 17 residues from the cysteine to the phenylalanine. The DNA shown is the 51-base CDR3, in frame from base 1. Clipping removes 6 bases from V and 3 bases from J, with 12 as the unmatched junction base count. Collaborating institutions collected whole blood in K2EDTA tubes following their own protocols. For TCRbeta analysis, collaborators shipped samples in one of three forms: frozen whole blood, isolated PBMCs, or DNA extracted from either of those sample types. TCRbeta CDR3 regions were amplified from genomic DNA by means of the immunoSEQ Assay, a bias-controlled multiplex PCR. The original methods were these. The number of nucleated cells in each sample was estimated by amplification of reference gene primers within the assay. To quantify the absolute abundance of each unique TCRbeta CDR3 rearrangement, sequence reads were collapsed and filtered. For each sample, productive Simpson clonality was calculated by taking the square root of Simpson's diversity index across productive rearrangements. Held by TCRdb, this immuneACCESS table contains in-frame sequences only and omits some clones. Under half of the omission traces to an unresolved V gene where checked; the cause of the rest is unknown. V, J and clone size reflect that table, while D and trimming were determined from the DNA. The sample data list 150,000 or so clones, and around 81% of these were observed just once. Together, the top ten hold approximately 8.4% of the sample.

Input material: peripheral blood. The rearrangement combines TRBV19 with TRBJ1-4; 8 junctional bases match TRBD1. This receptor was taken from a human donor with acute or convalescent COVID-19. The donor label of this sample is uncertain. CDR3 reads: CASSSTDRGAANEKLFF. The sequenced DNA is TGTGCCAGTAGCTCAACCGACAGGGGCGCCGCTAATGAAAAACTGTTTTTT. Outside the CDR3, residues come from the reference TRBV19 and TRBJ1-4 proteins, so the full variable domain is: DGGITQSPKYLFRKEGQNVTLSCEQNLNHDAMYWYRQDPGQGLRLIYYSQIVNDFQKGDIAEGYSVSREKKESFPLTVTSAQKNPTAFYLCASSSTDRGAANEKLFFGSGTQLSVL.